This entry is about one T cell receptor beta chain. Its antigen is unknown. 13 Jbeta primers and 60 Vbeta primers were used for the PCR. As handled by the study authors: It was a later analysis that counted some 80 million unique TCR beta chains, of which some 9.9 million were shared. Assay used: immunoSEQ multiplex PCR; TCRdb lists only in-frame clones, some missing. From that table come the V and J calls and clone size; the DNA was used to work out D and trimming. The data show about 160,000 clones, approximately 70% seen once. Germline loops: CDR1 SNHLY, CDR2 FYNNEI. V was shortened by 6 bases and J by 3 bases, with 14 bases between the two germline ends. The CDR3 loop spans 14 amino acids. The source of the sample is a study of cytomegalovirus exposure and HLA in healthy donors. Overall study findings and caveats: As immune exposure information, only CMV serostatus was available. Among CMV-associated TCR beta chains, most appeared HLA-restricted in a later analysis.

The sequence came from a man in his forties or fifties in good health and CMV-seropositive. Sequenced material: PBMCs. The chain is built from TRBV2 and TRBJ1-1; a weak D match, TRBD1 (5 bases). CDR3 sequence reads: CASSPRGGDTEAFF. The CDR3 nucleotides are TGTGCCAGCAGCCCGCGGGGGGGAGACACTGAAGCTTTCTTT.